One sample yielded the 17 T cell receptor beta chains listed below, sequenced in a study of blood T cell repertoires in COVID-19. Data came from immunoSEQ multiplex PCR; TCRdb stores just in-frame clones and leaves some out. The sample contains some 240,000 clones, about 79% of which appear only once. Material: peripheral blood. The source of these receptors is a woman aged 40-49 years who had recovered from COVID-19.

V and J are TRBV4-3 and TRBJ1-2; D not resolved. The CDR3 extends over 12 amino acids. Trimming took 4 bases from V and 8 from J, leaving 11 bases between them. Per germline, CDR1 LGHNA and CDR2 YSLEER. The chain's CDR3 is CASSLDGLGYTF. The CDR3 region has the DNA TGCGCCAGCAGCCTTGATGGCTTGGGCTACACCTTC.

V usage is TRBV5-1 and J usage is TRBJ1-6, with D maybe TRBD1 (5 bases). V lost 0 bases and J 9 bases, leaving 7 bases between the germline ends. The CDR3 sequence is 13 residues long. Germline CDR1 is SGHRS and CDR2 is YFSETQ. The CDR3 DNA follows: TGCGCCAGCAGCTTGGTGGGGGGTTCACCCCTCCACTTT. Translation gives CASSLVGGSPLHF.

V gene TRBV7-9 combines with J gene TRBJ2-5; 11 positions match TRBD1. The germline CDR1 and CDR2 sequences are SEHNR and FQNEAQ (reference sequence). This CDR3 has 15 residues. With 5 bases clipped from V and 5 bases from J, the junction kept 7 bases outside the gene matches. The chain's CDR3 is CASSPEWTGGETQYF. CDR3 bases: TGTGCCAGCAGCCCGGAGTGGACAGGGGGCGAGACCCAGTACTTC.

The rearrangement links TRBV27 to TRBJ2-5; no firm D call. This CDR3 comprises 14 residues. Trimming took 3 bases from V and 1 from J, leaving 9 bases between them. Germline values: CDR1 MNHEY, CDR2 SMNVEV (reference sequence). CDR3 loop: CASSFGGTQETQYF. CDR3 DNA: TGTGCCAGCAGTTTCGGCGGAACCCAAGAGACCCAGTACTTC.

The chain links TRBV12-3 or TRBV12-4 to TRBJ2-1; 7 nucleotides match TRBD1. This CDR3 has 13 amino acids. After removal of 5 bases from V and 8 bases from J, the junction contained 6 bases not matched to a gene. In DNA, the CDR3 is TGTGCCAGCAGTCCCCGAGGGGGCCATGAGCAGTTCTTC. Translated, it gives CASSPRGGHEQFF.

The genes are TRBV6-1 and TRBJ2-7; 13 nucleotides match TRBD2. CDR3 length equals 15 residues. The V and J ends lost 3 bases and 1 base, in that order; junction bases with no gene match: 0. Per the germline V gene, CDR1 is MNHNS and CDR2 is SASEGT. This CDR3 reads CASSEGLAGSYEQYF. The CDR3 DNA follows: TGTGCCAGCAGTGAGGGACTAGCGGGGTCCTACGAGCAGTACTTC.

This clone was seen once. This sequence joins TRBV21-1 and TRBJ1-6; no DNA check was done on the table's D call, TRBD1. TRBV21-1 counts as a pseudogene. The CDR3 is made up of 20 amino acids. The CDR3 loop reads CASSKVEGRGFGTYNSPLHF. The DNA of the CDR3 is TGTGCCAGCAGCAAAGTTGAGGGCAGGGGCTTCGGGACCTATAATTCACCCCTCCACTTT.

This clone has just a few counts. The chain combines TRBV30 with TRBJ2-6; D may be TRBD1 (5 bases). V was trimmed by 3 bases and J by 0 bases, leaving 6 bases between them. The CDR3 spans 14 residues. The germline CDR1 and CDR2 sequences are GTSNPN and SVGIG (reference sequence). The CDR3 here is CAWRGHSGANVLTF. The CDR3 region has the DNA TGTGCCTGGAGAGGACACTCTGGGGCCAACGTCCTGACTTTC.

This chain joins TRBV4-3 and TRBJ1-6; D is possibly TRBD1 (6 bases). The ends were cut back, 0 bases at V and 6 bases at J, with 15 bases in the middle. Germline CDR1 is LGHNA and CDR2 is YSLEER. The CDR3 is 17 residues long. For the CDR3, the DNA is TGCGCCAGCAGCCAAGACTGGTTACAGGGTATTAATTCACCCCTCCACTTT. Its translation: CASSQDWLQGINSPLHF.

This chain links TRBV10-1 with TRBJ2-7, with D possibly matching TRBD1 (5 bases). The CDR3 extends over 14 amino acids. Per germline, CDR1 WNHNN and CDR2 SYGVQD (reference sequence). V was pared by 2 bases and J by 4 bases, with 12 bases between. CDR3 nucleotide sequence: TGCGCCAGCAGTGAGAGGGGCCAAATATACGAGCAGTACTTC. Translated, it gives CASSERGQIYEQYF.

The rearrangement joins TRBV5-1 to TRBJ2-5; D is perhaps TRBD1 (6 bases). V lost 0 bases and J 5 bases, leaving 14 bases between the germline ends. The CDR3 is 15 residues long. Per germline, CDR1 SGHRS and CDR2 YFSETQ. In DNA, the CDR3 is TGCGCCAGCAGCTTGGCAACAGGGCTGGCGGAGACCCAGTACTTC. Its protein product is CASSLATGLAETQYF. The complete variable domain, with remaining parts taken from reference TRBV5-1 and TRBJ2-5, reads KAGVTQTPRYLIKTRGQQVTLSCSPISGHRSVSWYQQTPGQGLQFLFEYFSETQRNKGNFPGRFSGRQFSNSRSEMNVSTLELGDSALYLCASSLATGLAETQYFGPGTRLLVL.

The chain has TRBV11-2 and TRBJ2-3; 9 bases are a match to TRBD1. Germline loops: CDR1 SGHAT, CDR2 FQNNGV. The ends lost 5 bases at V and 6 bases at J; junction bases unmatched: 6. This CDR3 contains 14 residues. The CDR3 region is CASSLGQGWDTQYF. CDR3 nucleotide sequence: TGTGCCAGCAGCCTCGGACAGGGGTGGGATACGCAGTATTTT. Using reference TRBV11-2 and TRBJ2-3 for the parts outside the CDR3, the full variable domain is EAGVAQSPRYKIIEKRQSVAFWCNPISGHATLYWYQQILGQGPKLLIQFQNNGVVDDSQLPKDRFSAERLKGVDSTLKIQPAKLEDSAVYLCASSLGQGWDTQYFGPGTRLTVL.

The chain joins TRBV29-1 to TRBJ1-2; possibly TRBD1 for D (6 bases). The germline V gene encodes CDR1 SQVTM and CDR2 ANQGSEA. The ends were cut back, 4 bases at V and 5 bases at J, with 11 bases in the middle. The CDR3 length is 12 residues. The CDR3 DNA sequence: TGCAGCGTTGCAGGACAGCGTTATGGCTACACCTTC. Residues: CSVAGQRYGYTF.

CDR3 DNA sequence: TGTGCCAGCAGCGTGAAGCAGAACACTGAAGCTTTCTTT. Translation gives CASSVKQNTEAFF. V gene TRBV9 combines with J gene TRBJ1-1; D unresolved. Trimming removed 2 bases at V and 1 base at J, with 6 bases between. This CDR3 is 13 amino acids long. From germline, CDR1 is SGDLS and CDR2 YYNGEE.

The CDR3 loop is CASRVQGLRNGYTF. The CDR3 region has the DNA TGTGCCAGCAGGGTACAGGGGTTGAGAAATGGCTACACCTTC. The chain combines TRBV2 with TRBJ1-2, with 7 bases identical to TRBD1. This CDR3 has 14 residues. Trimming removed 6 bases from V and 6 bases from J; junction bases left unmatched: 10. Germline CDR1 is SNHLY and CDR2 is FYNNEI.

The chain has TRBV27 and TRBJ2-7; maybe TRBD2 (6 bases). V was shortened by 5 bases and J by 6 bases, with 17 bases between the two germline ends. Germline V lookup: CDR1 MNHEY, CDR2 SMNVEV (reference sequence). The CDR3 consists of 14 residues. The CDR3 loop reads CASSPLQEGREQYF. CDR3 nucleotide sequence: TGTGCCAGCAGTCCGCTGCAGGAGGGCCGCGAGCAGTACTTC.

The J gene is TRBJ2-1, the V gene TRBV7-9; TRBD1 matches at 11 bases. After removal of 7 bases from V and 9 bases from J, the junction contained 5 bases not matched to a gene. CDR3 length equals 13 residues. Germline loops: CDR1 SEHNR, CDR2 FQNEAQ (reference sequence). In DNA form, the CDR3 reads TGTGCCAGCAAACCGGACAGGGGGCCTGAGCAGTTCTTC. Translation: CASKPDRGPEQFF.